The rows below give T cell receptor beta chains drawn from one sample of a study of T cell changes during pregnancy in multiple sclerosis. The table came from immunoSEQ multiplex PCR; TCRdb's copy has only in-frame clones and leaves some out. The sample consists of tens of thousands of clones, 91% of them appearing once. Sequences were derived from peripheral blood, sampled in the first trimester of pregnancy. These receptors came from a female donor with multiple sclerosis, enrolled in a pregnancy study. Each CDR3 is given with its conserved first and last residue. The D gene is left open where the match is weak. Size is omitted from some rows. Given values are once, few, many or a class for expanded clones.

J	size	D	V	CDR3	DNA
TRBJ1-1	few	TRBD1	TRBV4-1	CASSFGQGLTEAFF	TGCGCCAGCAGCTTTGGACAGGGACTCACTGAAGCTTTCTTT
TRBJ1-1	.	.	TRBV16	CASSQSFGENLNTEAFF	TGTGCCAGCAGCCAATCGTTCGGGGAAAATTTGAACACTGAAGCTTTCTTT
TRBJ2-7	.	TRBD1	TRBV5-6	CASRQGGYEQYF	TGTGCCAGCCGACAGGGTGGCTACGAGCAGTACTTC
TRBJ1-1	.	.	TRBV18	CASSPWAPSMLNTEAFF	TGTGCCAGCTCACCATGGGCCCCCAGCATGTTGAACACTGAAGCTTTCTTT
TRBJ1-3	.	TRBD1	TRBV19	CASTATGSSGNTIYF	TGTGCCAGTACCGCGACAGGGAGCTCTGGAAACACCATATATTTT
TRBJ2-2	once	TRBD2	TRBV5-4	CASGRGRGTGELFF	TGTGCCAGCGGCCGGGGGAGGGGCACCGGGGAGCTGTTTTTT
TRBJ2-2	.	TRBD1	TRBV7-2	CASRPNRGEAGELFF	TGTGCCAGCAGGCCCAACAGGGGAGAGGCCGGGGAGCTGTTTTTT
TRBJ1-2	.	TRBD1	TRBV19	CASSGLGQRYGYTF	TGTGCCAGTAGTGGTTTGGGACAGCGCTATGGCTACACCTTC
TRBJ2-3	.	.	TRBV5-4	CASSGAESTDTQYF	TGTGCCAGCAGCGGAGCGGAAAGCACAGATACGCAGTATTTT
TRBJ2-5	.	.	TRBV7-7	CASTPPGLETQYF	TGTGCTAGCACCCCACCGGGGTTGGAGACCCAGTACTTC
TRBJ1-1	.	TRBD1	TRBV10-3	CAIREGTGQTEAFF	TGTGCCATCAGAGAAGGGACAGGGCAGACTGAAGCTTTCTTT
TRBJ2-5	.	TRBD1	TRBV2	CASSLRTGRGETQYF	TGTGCCAGCAGTCTAAGGACAGGGAGAGGCGAGACCCAGTACTTC
TRBJ2-1	.	TRBD2	TRBV6-6	CASSLRGLADEQFF	TGTGCCAGCAGTCTTAGGGGACTAGCTGATGAGCAGTTCTTC
TRBJ2-1	.	.	TRBV28	CASSSRDEQFF	TGTGCCAGCAGTTCCCGAGATGAGCAGTTCTTC
TRBJ1-1	.	.	TRBV10-3	CAISEGEGGTEAFF	TGTGCCATCAGTGAGGGGGAAGGAGGCACTGAAGCTTTCTTT
TRBJ2-2	once	TRBD2	TRBV7-3	CASSLTRGGNTGELFF	TGTGCCAGCAGCTTAACGCGGGGGGGTAACACCGGGGAGCTGTTTTTT
TRBJ1-1	once	.	TRBV7-7	CACNSGKAFF	TGTGCCTGCAACTCTGGTAAAGCTTTCTTT
TRBJ1-2	.	TRBD1	TRBV7-9	CASSSGQGGTNYGYTF	TGTGCCAGCAGCTCTGGACAGGGAGGGACTAACTATGGCTACACCTTC
TRBJ2-7	.	.	TRBV7-8	CASSLGGDTYEQYF	TGTGCCAGCAGCTTAGGGGGGGATACCTACGAGCAGTACTTC
TRBJ1-3	.	.	TRBV7-9	CASTDTGAGTTGNTIYF	TGTGCCAGCACCGACACGGGGGCAGGGACTACGGGAAACACCATATATTTT
TRBJ2-7	.	TRBD2	TRBV7-8	CASNLAGQSSYEQYF	TGTGCCAGCAATCTAGCGGGACAGAGCTCCTACGAGCAGTACTTC
TRBJ1-1	once	.	TRBV4-3	CASSQTTVMNTEAFF	TGCGCCAGCAGCCAAACGACAGTAATGAACACTGAAGCTTTCTTT
TRBJ1-4	.	TRBD1	TRBV9	CASSQRTGINEKLFF	TGTGCCAGCAGCCAAAGGACAGGGATTAATGAAAAACTGTTTTTT
TRBJ2-3	.	.	TRBV2	CASSGSGNPGDTQYF	TGTGCCAGCAGTGGGTCAGGGAATCCCGGAGATACGCAGTATTTT
TRBJ1-3	once	.	TRBV19	CASSKDTDSGNTIYF	TGTGCCAGTAGTAAGGACACAGACTCTGGAAACACCATATATTTT
TRBJ2-3	.	.	TRBV5-1	CASSLGGQSTDTQYF	TGCGCCAGCAGCTTGGGGGGGCAGAGCACAGATACGCAGTATTTT